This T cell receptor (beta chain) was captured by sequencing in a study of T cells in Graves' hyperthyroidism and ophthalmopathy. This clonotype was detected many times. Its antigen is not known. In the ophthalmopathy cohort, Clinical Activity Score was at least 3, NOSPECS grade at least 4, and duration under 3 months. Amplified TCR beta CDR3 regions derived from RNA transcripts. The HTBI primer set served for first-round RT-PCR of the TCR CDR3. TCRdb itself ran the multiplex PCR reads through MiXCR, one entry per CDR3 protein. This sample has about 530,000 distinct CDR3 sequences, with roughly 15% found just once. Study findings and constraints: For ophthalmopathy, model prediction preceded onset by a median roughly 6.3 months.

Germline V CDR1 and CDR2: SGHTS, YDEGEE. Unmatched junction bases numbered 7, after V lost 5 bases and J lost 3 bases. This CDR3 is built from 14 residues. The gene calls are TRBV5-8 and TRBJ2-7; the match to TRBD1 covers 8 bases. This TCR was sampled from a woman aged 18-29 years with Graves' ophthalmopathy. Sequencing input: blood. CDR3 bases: TGTGCCAGCAGTCCGGACAGGGAGCGCTACGAGCAGTACTTC. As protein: CASSPDRERYEQYF.